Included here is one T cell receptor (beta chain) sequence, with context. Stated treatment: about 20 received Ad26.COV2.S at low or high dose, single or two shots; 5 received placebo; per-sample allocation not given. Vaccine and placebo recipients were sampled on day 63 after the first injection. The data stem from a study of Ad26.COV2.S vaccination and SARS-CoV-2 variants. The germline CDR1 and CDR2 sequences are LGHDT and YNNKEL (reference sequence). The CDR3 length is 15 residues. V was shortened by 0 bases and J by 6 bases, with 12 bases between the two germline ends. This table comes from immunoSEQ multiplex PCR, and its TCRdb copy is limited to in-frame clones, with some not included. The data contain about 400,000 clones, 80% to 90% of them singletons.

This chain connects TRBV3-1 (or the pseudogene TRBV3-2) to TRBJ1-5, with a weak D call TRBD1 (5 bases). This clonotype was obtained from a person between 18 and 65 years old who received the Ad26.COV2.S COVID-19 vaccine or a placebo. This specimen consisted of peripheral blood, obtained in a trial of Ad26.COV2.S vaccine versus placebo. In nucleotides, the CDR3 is TGTGCCAGCAGCCAAGATGGGCAGGGCAGTCAGCCCCAGCATTTT. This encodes CASSQDGQGSQPQHF.